The 13 T cell receptor beta chains presented below share a single source sample, sequenced in a study of control samples from healthy donors and cancer patients. Assay: immunoSEQ multiplex PCR; the TCRdb copy retains only in-frame clones and omits some. The data contain about 160,000 clones, around 94% of them singletons. The material sequenced was PBMCs. The receptors derive from a man in his 60s with colorectal cancer.

The CDR3 here is CASSSRTGDPYSNQPQHF. The CDR3 coding sequence is TGTGCCAGCAGTTCACGGACAGGGGACCCCTATAGCAATCAGCCCCAGCATTTT. The chain combines TRBV27 with TRBJ1-5; 9 bases align to TRBD1. Germline-derived CDR1 and CDR2 are MNHEY and SMNVEV (reference sequence). The CDR3 contains 18 residues. Trimming cost V 4 bases and J 0 bases; bases outside gene matches: 10.

The rearrangement links TRBV11-2 to TRBJ1-6; 8 nucleotides match TRBD1. CDR3 length: 16 residues. Germline CDR1 reads SGHAT; CDR2 reads FQNNGV. Trimming removed 1 base from V and 9 bases from J; junction bases left unmatched: 8. CDR3 loop: CASSLVGQGSGSPLHF. CDR3 DNA: TGTGCCAGCAGCTTAGTTGGACAGGGAAGCGGTTCACCCCTCCACTTT.

In nucleotides, the CDR3 is TGTGCCAGCAGCTTAGCAATCCTAGCGGGGGAAGAGACCCAGTACTTC. Its protein is CASSLAILAGEETQYF. V and J are TRBV7-6 and TRBJ2-5, with 10 bases matching TRBD2. V trimming: 0 bases; J trimming: 3 bases; junction bases outside the gene matches: 4. This CDR3 contains 16 residues. In germline, CDR1 is SGHVS, CDR2 FNYEAQ.

J is TRBJ2-7 and V is TRBV6-5; TRBD1 aligns across 8 bases. CDR3 size: 12 residues. Germline assignment: CDR1 MNHEY and CDR2 SVGAGI. The ends lost 8 bases at V and 3 bases at J; junction bases unmatched: 3. CDR3 loop: CASGQGGYEQYF. As DNA, the CDR3 is TGTGCCAGCGGACAGGGTGGCTACGAGCAGTACTTC.

V is TRBV7-9 and J is TRBJ1-5; no clear D. CDR3 size: 13 residues. The germline CDR1 and CDR2 sequences are SEHNR and FQNEAQ (reference sequence). Deletions cut 4 bases from V and 11 bases from J, with 15 bases between. CDR3 sequence (DNA): TGTGCCAGCAGCTCAGGCTCACTCGGGGCCCAGCATTTT. Translation: CASSSGSLGAQHF.

The chain uses TRBV5-1 and TRBJ2-3, with TRBD2 identical over 7 bases. The germline gives CDR1 SGHRS, CDR2 YFSETQ. The CDR3 is made up of 14 amino acids. J lost 4 bases, V lost 0 bases, and 2 bases had no gene match. The CDR3 nucleotides are TGCGCCAGCAGCTTGGGGGAGGGTGCAGATACGCAGTATTTT. This translates into CASSLGEGADTQYF.

This chain joins TRBV30 and TRBJ1-1, with D tentatively TRBD1 (6 bases). CDR1 and CDR2 (germline): GTSNPN, SVGIG (reference sequence). The CDR3 length is 14 residues. Trimming removed 4 bases at V and 6 bases at J, with 18 bases between. The CDR3 loop is CAWNLIRGAAEAFF. The CDR3 DNA sequence: TGTGCCTGGAATCTTATACGGGGGGCGGCTGAAGCTTTCTTT.

The chain joins TRBV2 to TRBJ1-2; D uncertain. Per germline, CDR1 SNHLY and CDR2 FYNNEI. The CDR3 is made up of 13 amino acids. V lost 3 bases and J 8 bases, leaving 13 bases between the germline ends. This CDR3 is CASSEGSGRGYTF. Written as DNA, the CDR3 is TGTGCCAGCAGTGAGGGGTCCGGGAGGGGCTACACCTTC.

This clone was seen just once. The chain joins TRBV19 to TRBJ1-2; D is ambiguous. Germline lookup yields CDR1 LNHDA and CDR2 SQIVND (reference sequence). The CDR3 totals 16 residues. The ends were cut back, 5 bases at V and 8 bases at J, with 24 bases in the middle. CDR3 sequence (DNA): TGTGCCAGTAGTCCCCCCTCATCTGGGAATCGTTGGGGCTACACCTTC. Translating gives CASSPPSSGNRWGYTF.

The chain uses TRBV25-1 and TRBJ1-1, with D maybe TRBD1 (6 bases). V dropped 6 bases and J dropped 8 bases, with 10 bases sitting between them. Germline lookup yields CDR1 MGHDK and CDR2 SYGVNS. The CDR3 has 11 residues. The CDR3, as DNA: TGTGCCAGCAGGTTTGGGACAGAAGCTTTCTTT. It specifies CASRFGTEAFF.

This clone was recorded only once. The genes are TRBV7-6 and TRBJ2-5; D ambiguous. Germline-derived CDR1 and CDR2 are SGHVS and FNYEAQ. V lost 4 bases to trimming and J lost 4 bases, with 10 bases between them. The CDR3 extends over 13 amino acids. CDR3 loop: CASSSHSLETQYF. The CDR3, as DNA: TGTGCCAGCAGCTCACATTCCTTAGAGACCCAGTACTTC.

The chain joins TRBV6-1 to TRBJ1-4; TRBD1 aligns across 9 bases. The CDR3 contains 16 residues. Germline trimming cut 0 bases from V and 5 bases from J; bases unmatched to any gene: 4. Germline lookup yields CDR1 MNHNS and CDR2 SASEGT. The CDR3 nucleotides are TGTGCCAGCAGTGAAGCTGGGGGACAGGGAAATGAAAAACTGTTTTTT. Translation: CASSEAGGQGNEKLFF.

This clone appeared once. This chain connects TRBV20-1 to TRBJ1-3; D possibly corresponds to TRBD1 (5 bases). The germline V and J ends were trimmed by 3 bases and 2 bases, with 8 bases remaining between them. Germline lookup yields CDR1 DFQATT and CDR2 SNEGSKA (reference sequence). This CDR3 contains 13 residues. CDR3 bases: TGCAGTGCTAGTGGGGGTGCTGGAAACACCATATATTTT. This codes for CSASGGAGNTIYF.